The present entry profiles one T cell receptor beta chain with its context. The data belong to a study of siplizumab effects on memory and regulatory T cells. Profiling relied on immunoSEQ multiplex PCR, and the TCRdb table lists in-frame clones only, not all of them. Of 100,000 or so clones listed, 85% to 95% are singletons. V lost 1 base, J lost 15 bases, and 10 bases stayed unmatched. CDR3 size: 14 residues. The germline CDR1 and CDR2 sequences are MGHRA and YSYEKL. Sequenced sample: non-Treg CD4+ T cells sorted from blood. The source of this sequence is a human donor in good health. V is TRBV4-1 and J is TRBJ2-1; 9 bases map to TRBD2. CDR3 protein: CASSQGTPLAGLFF. CDR3 DNA sequence: TGCGCCAGCAGCCAAGGAACGCCTCTAGCGGGACTGTTCTTC.